The rows below give T cell receptor beta chains drawn from one sample of a study of T cells expressing NK-cell markers. TCRdb reprocessed the 5' RACE reads and keeps a single row for each CDR3 protein, giving no DNA. This sample's table has a few hundred thousand distinct CDR3 sequences. The sequenced sample consisted of blood T cells: a sorted CD56 or NKG2C T cell subset, CD4+ or CD8+ T cells, or bulk PBMC T cells (not recorded which). The receptors stem from a man between 18 and 29 years old in good health. Each CDR3 is given with its conserved first and last residue. The order of the fields is J gene, V gene, CDR3 protein.

>TRBJ2-5|TRBV4-2
CASSQGGGQETQYF
>TRBJ2-1|TRBV7-2
CASSSGPPGVYNEQFF
>TRBJ2-1|TRBV7-9
CASSSEVGTYNEQFF
>TRBJ2-2|TRBV5-1
CASSLAGKNTGELFF
>TRBJ2-2|TRBV5-6
CASSPLLVTGELFF
>TRBJ2-1|TRBV4-3
CASSQDLSGENYNEQFF
>TRBJ2-1|TRBV6-2/TRBV6-3
CASSRSGGVINEQFF
>TRBJ2-7|TRBV9
CASSVGPGQNYEQYF
>TRBJ2-3|TRBV12-3/TRBV12-4
CASSLTSGKDTQYF
>TRBJ1-2|TRBV9
CASSGGTGGYGYTF
>TRBJ2-1|TRBV12-3/TRBV12-4
CASSSYPGTEYNEQFF
>TRBJ2-2|TRBV3-1
CASSLAGTDTGELFF
>TRBJ2-1|TRBV6-2/TRBV6-3
CASSSTSGRAQYEFF
>TRBJ2-3|TRBV10-3
CAISERGLGDTQYF
>TRBJ2-3|TRBV20-1
CSAVDRDESTDTQYF
>TRBJ2-7|TRBV19
CASSPTGQGRSYEQYF
>TRBJ2-7|TRBV20-1
CSARAASGRKQYF
>TRBJ1-1|TRBV3-1
CASTSGQFNEAFF
>TRBJ2-3|TRBV29-1
CSVSQVVGTDTQYF
>TRBJ2-4|TRBV5-1
CASSHVPVASGQLWAKNIQYF
>TRBJ2-3|TRBV7-9
CASSPGTSGIADTQYF
>TRBJ2-3|TRBV20-1
CSASRGGAGLQYF
>TRBJ1-4|TRBV2
CASREGEKLFF
>TRBJ2-1|TRBV29-1
CSVVRREGQHNEQFF
>TRBJ2-2|TRBV7-8
CASSFHDRTNTGELFF
>TRBJ2-1|TRBV6-5
CASSYLRDNEQFF
>TRBJ1-1|TRBV5-6
CASSWSENTEAFF
>TRBJ2-1|TRBV10-3
CAISPREGPYEQFF
>TRBJ1-1|TRBV6-1
CASSETYRTEAFF
>TRBJ2-7|TRBV10-2
CASRSGGSQGGGEQYF
>TRBJ2-1|TRBV6-1
CASEASGDNEQFF
>TRBJ2-1|TRBV12-3/TRBV12-4
CASSLGDDFYNEQFF
>TRBJ2-1|TRBV14
CASSQGVNSGSWDEQFF
>TRBJ2-1|TRBV20-1
CSAIAGSYNEQFF
>TRBJ2-1|TRBV6-2/TRBV6-3
CASSRLTNEQFF
>TRBJ2-3|TRBV5-1
CASSGVGGTDTQYF
>TRBJ1-1|TRBV20-1
CSASNRGIKTEAFF
>TRBJ1-1|TRBV6-1
CASFELGVRGTEAFF
>TRBJ2-1|TRBV6-6
CATDSGHNEQFF
>TRBJ2-7|TRBV29-1
CSVSGLASDSYEQYF
>TRBJ1-5|TRBV5-5
CASTETGKGNQPQHF
>TRBJ1-5|TRBV12-3/TRBV12-4
CASSSLGQGDYQPQHF
>TRBJ1-5|TRBV12-3/TRBV12-4
CASNDRGYSNQPQHF
>TRBJ2-7|TRBV28
CASSTPQGSLYEQYF
>TRBJ2-1|TRBV5-6
CASSLWLISYNEQFF
>TRBJ2-1|TRBV5-6
CASSFPAAYNEQFF
>TRBJ1-5|TRBV12-3/TRBV12-4
CASSPQKGALNQPQHF